Listed below are T cell receptor beta chains from one sample, sequenced in a study of identical twins. TCRdb fed the 5' RACE reads into MiXCR, producing one record per CDR3 protein. Of about 890,000 distinct CDR3 sequences detected, about 12% appear once; the ten largest clones hold about 1.5%. These data are also associated with another study on yellow fever vaccine responses in identical twins.

Sequencing was carried out using PBMCs. Receptor source: a woman younger than 35 in good health. The CDR3 runs from the conserved cysteine through the conserved F or W. A D gene is named only where the DNA matches it firmly. Only part of the rows carry a size: once, few, many, or a class if the clone is expanded.

TRBJ2-5	TRBV12-3/TRBV12-4	few	NA	TGTGCCAGCACCCTGGGAGGGGCTGGGACACAAGAGACCCAGTACTTC	CASTLGGAGTQETQYF
TRBJ1-4	TRBV6-2/TRBV6-3	NA	NA	TGTGCCAGCAGTTATGGGGTCCCCTATGGAAAACTGTTTTTT	CASSYGVPYGKLFF
TRBJ2-2	TRBV4-1	NA	NA	TGCGCCAGCGCTGTATCCGGGGGATCGAACACCGGGGAGCTGTTTTTT	CASAVSGGSNTGELFF
TRBJ2-1	TRBV12-3/TRBV12-4	few	NA	TGTGCCAGCACCGGGACCGTCAACAATGAGCAGTTCTTC	CASTGTVNNEQFF
TRBJ2-7	TRBV6-5	few	NA	TGTGCCAGCAGTTATAGGCTTCTTGGGCGGGCCAGCTCCTACGAGCAGTACTTC	CASSYRLLGRASSYEQYF
TRBJ1-4	TRBV2	NA	TRBD1	TGTGCCAGCAGGGACCTACAGGGGGCAGGGGAAAAACTGTTTTTT	CASRDLQGAGEKLFF
TRBJ2-2	TRBV20-1	NA	NA	TGCAGTGTTGACAGGGAGGGGGACACCGGGGAGCTGTTTTTT	CSVDREGDTGELFF
TRBJ2-1	TRBV24-1	many	NA	TGTGCCACCAGTGGAGGGAGTGAGCAGTTCTTC	CATSGGSEQFF
TRBJ2-2	TRBV4-1	NA	NA	TGCGCCAGCAGCCAAGGGGACTCTAAGAACACCGGGGAGCTGTTTTTT	CASSQGDSKNTGELFF
TRBJ2-6	TRBV7-2	few	TRBD1	TGTGCCAGCAGCTTAACCAGGGGGCCTGGGGCCAACGTCCTGACTTTC	CASSLTRGPGANVLTF
TRBJ2-7	TRBV2	NA	NA	TGTGCCAGCAACCCGCGGACTACCACCTACGAGCAGTACTTC	CASNPRTTTYEQYF
TRBJ2-7	TRBV28	many	TRBD2	TGTGCCAGCAGTTTGGCCGGGACTAGCGGGAGGAGGCGCCACGAGCAGTACTTC	CASSLAGTSGRRRHEQYF
TRBJ1-1	TRBV4-1	few	NA	TGCGCCAGCAGCCAAGATTTTTTTCGGGCAGGGAGGAACACTGAAGCTTTCTTT	CASSQDFFRAGRNTEAFF
TRBJ2-7	TRBV3-1	NA	TRBD2	TGTGCCAGCAGCCAAGATCGGCTAGCGGGAGGATACGAGCAGTACTTC	CASSQDRLAGGYEQYF
TRBJ2-3	TRBV25-1	few	TRBD2	TGTGCCAGCAGTGAATGGGGCGGGGGGGGTTATACGCAGTATTTT	CASSEWGGGGYTQYF
TRBJ2-1	TRBV2	few	TRBD2	TGTGCCAGCAGTACTGCGGGACTAATCGGGGGAGAGCAGTTCTTC	CASSTAGLIGGEQFF
TRBJ2-5	TRBV20-1	many	NA	TGCAGTGCTACTCGCGGCCAAGAGACCCAGTACTTC	CSATRGQETQYF
TRBJ2-2	TRBV20-1	few	TRBD2	TGCAGTGCGAAGGGACTAGCGGTGAACACCGGGGAGCTGTTTTTT	CSAKGLAVNTGELFF
TRBJ2-1	TRBV7-9	many	NA	TGTGCCAGCAGCTTAGCGGGAGCTTCGTACAATGAGCAGTTCTTC	CASSLAGASYNEQFF
TRBJ2-3	TRBV5-1	many	NA	TGCGCCAGCAGCTTGAAGTCCCATCACACCACAGATACGCAGTATTTT	CASSLKSHHTTDTQYF
TRBJ2-1	TRBV14	NA	NA	TGTGCCAGCAGCCAAGGGACTACTAAGACCCATGAGCAGTTCTTC	CASSQGTTKTHEQFF
TRBJ2-7	TRBV12-3/TRBV12-4	few	TRBD2	TGTGCCAGCATGAGGACTAGCGGGCCCAGGGCCTACGAGCAGTACTTC	CASMRTSGPRAYEQYF
TRBJ1-2	TRBV12-3/TRBV12-4	few	NA	TGTGCCAGCAGCCTGGACAGTCTCTATGGCTACACCTTC	CASSLDSLYGYTF
TRBJ1-4	TRBV5-1	NA	NA	TGCGCCAGCAGCTGGGACGGAACTAATGAAAAACTGTTTTTT	CASSWDGTNEKLFF
TRBJ2-2	TRBV12-3/TRBV12-4	NA	TRBD1	TGTGCCAGCAGCCCAGAGGCCGGACAGGGGGTCGGGGAGCTGTTTTTT	CASSPEAGQGVGELFF
TRBJ2-1	TRBV12-3/TRBV12-4	few	TRBD2	TGTGCCAGCAGCCGCGGGACTAGCGGGAGCATCGATGAGCAGTTCTTC	CASSRGTSGSIDEQFF
TRBJ1-2	TRBV12-3/TRBV12-4	NA	NA	TGTGCCAGCAGTCACCCAGGACAAGGGCTCTATGGCTACACCTTC	CASSHPGQGLYGYTF
TRBJ2-7	TRBV11-2	NA	TRBD2	TGTGCCAGCAGCCCGACCGGACTAGCGGGAGCCATTCCCCTCTACGAGCAGTACTTC	CASSPTGLAGAIPLYEQYF
TRBJ1-6	TRBV25-1	few	TRBD1	TGTGCCAGTCGGGACAGCCTGAATTCACCCCTCCACTTT	CASRDSLNSPLHF
TRBJ1-6	TRBV6-5	few	NA	TGTGCCAGCAGTTACTCGATAGGCGGGTCTTCACCCCTCCACTTT	CASSYSIGGSSPLHF
TRBJ2-5	TRBV20-1	many	TRBD2	TGCAGTGCCGCTAGCGGGGGGGCCGGAGAGACCCAGTACTTC	CSAASGGAGETQYF
TRBJ2-1	TRBV19	few	NA	TGTGCCAGTAGTAGCCCTCGGGCAGGGGCCTACAATGAGCAGTTCTTC	CASSSPRAGAYNEQFF
TRBJ2-4	TRBV20-1	many	NA	TGCAGTGCTAGATTGAGGCAGGCCACCGGGCCGATAGCCAAAAACATTCAGTACTTC	CSARLRQATGPIAKNIQYF
TRBJ2-1	TRBV28	many	NA	TGTGCCAGCAGACGATCGGGCCAGAAAAATGAGCAGTTCTTC	CASRRSGQKNEQFF
TRBJ2-1	TRBV12-3/TRBV12-4	NA	TRBD2	TGTGCCAGCAGTTCTGATACTAGCGTACTTAACAATGAGCAGTTCTTC	CASSSDTSVLNNEQFF
TRBJ1-5	TRBV28	few	TRBD1	TGTGCCAGCAGGGTTACAGGGGACAATCAGCCCCAGCATTTT	CASRVTGDNQPQHF
TRBJ2-7	TRBV7-2	few	TRBD2	TGTGCCAGCAGCTGGAGCGGGAGGGTTAACGAGCAGTACTTC	CASSWSGRVNEQYF
TRBJ2-3	TRBV5-1	few	TRBD1	TGCGCCAGCAGCTCCCCTATGAGACAGGGGGGGACAGATACGCAGTATTTT	CASSSPMRQGGTDTQYF
TRBJ2-5	TRBV5-1	NA	TRBD2	TGCGCCAGCAGCTTCTGGCGGGAGGGCCTCCTCGGAGAGACCCAGTACTTC	CASSFWREGLLGETQYF
TRBJ2-3	TRBV7-2	NA	TRBD1	TGTGCCAGCAGCTTAGGGACAGGGCTCACAGATACGCAGTATTTT	CASSLGTGLTDTQYF